This T cell receptor (beta chain) appears in the sequencing data of a study of blood T cell repertoires in COVID-19 (dated by TCRdb to about 2020). Notes on the research overall: Collaborator samples came from the United States, Italy and Spain and covered acute and convalescent phases of COVID-19. The prospective study material was composed of cDNA or gDNA derived from T cells, B-cell-depleted T cells, or PBMCs. The dataset comprised deeply sampled blood TCRbeta repertoires from subjects exposed to, actively infected with, or recovered from COVID-19. A freely available public database, intended as a resource for researchers studying the immune response to SARS-CoV-2, is where the repertoires were released. Samples were obtained from the ongoing ImmuneRACE study (first 160 participants) and from roughly 1,300 subjects provided by 6 global collaborators. A de-identified subject ID, COVID-19 status, age in years and sex were almost always included in the sample metadata. Where available, HLA class I and class II types were taken from metadata supplied by the sample provider and were not determined by assay-based typing. Study-wide findings and limitations: Clinical and demographic metadata were provided uncurated, with the amount varying by source and participant.

The immunoSEQ Assay, a bias-controlled multiplex PCR, was used to amplify TCRbeta CDR3 regions from genomic DNA. Per the authors' processing: The number of nucleated cells in each sample was estimated from the amplification of reference gene primers within the assay. Sequence reads were collapsed and filtered to measure the absolute abundance of every unique TCRbeta CDR3 rearrangement. For each sample, productive Simpson clonality was calculated as the square root of Simpson's diversity index over productive rearrangements. TCRdb re-hosts the immuneACCESS table, in-frame sequences only. Its copies lack some clones; in the studies checked, an unresolved V gene accounts for under half of them, and the cause for the rest is not known. V and J calls plus clone size are reproduced from that table; the DNA served to infer D and trimming. This sample lists 95,000 to 110,000 clones; around 88% were detected once. The ten largest clones take up 5.5% to 8% of the sample.

Remarks on this clone: No cognate antigen has been identified for it. Base qualities are not at hand, and no much larger clone is one base apart.

Each collaborating institution followed its own protocols to collect whole blood in K2EDTA tubes. For TCRbeta analysis, collaborator samples were shipped as frozen whole blood, as isolated PBMCs, or as DNA extracted from either sample type. This TCR came from a man aged 50-60 years with active or convalescent COVID-19. The sequenced sample consisted of peripheral blood.

CDR3 sequence: CASSLQGKNTEAFF. The DNA sequence follows: TGTGCCAGCAGCCTCCAGGGGAAGAACACTGAAGCTTTCTTT. The chain joins TRBV11-2 to TRBJ1-1; a tentative D call is TRBD1 (6 bases match). The trim is 5 bases for V and 1 base for J, with a gap of 11 bases between the germline ends. Reading from cysteine to phenylalanine, the CDR3 counts 14 amino acids. Only CDR3 DNA remains: 42 bases, in frame from the first base. In the germline V gene, CDR1 corresponds to SGHAT and CDR2 to FQNNGV.